This T cell receptor beta chain emerged from a study of TIL therapy for anti-PD-1-resistant metastatic lung cancer. Study background: Half of patients were current or former smokers.

Whole-study findings and limits: This highly selected cohort may not generalize to typical lung cancer patients.

As for time point: pre-treatment sample, taken before nivolumab and TIL therapy. Germline loops: CDR1 LNHNV, CDR2 YYDKDF (reference sequence). The CDR3 consists of 19 residues. With V trimmed by 8 bases and J by 1 base, 19 bases remained unmatched. The immunoSEQ assay was v3. This table comes from immunoSEQ multiplex PCR, and its TCRdb copy is limited to in-frame clones, with some not included. Counted here are about 32,000 clones, 70% to 80% occurring once; the ten biggest clones make up 2.5% to 3%. Details on this clone: What it recognizes is unknown.

The J gene is TRBJ2-3, the V gene TRBV15; 9 bases are shared with TRBD2. Material: blood, obtained at baseline. The sequence was collected from a woman aged 30 to 85 with non-small cell lung cancer. The chain's CDR3 is CATGKRGGRASFGTDTQYF. CDR3 DNA sequence: TGTGCCACCGGAAAAAGGGGCGGGAGGGCCAGTTTCGGCACAGATACGCAGTATTTT.